This T cell receptor (beta chain) came from a study of human T cells and chemical hapten exposure. Study context: Patients received weekly diphenylcyclopropenone doses to the scalp throughout the approximately 25-week study. Patch testing placed 0.01% DPC on the upper back, with readings at 6 days.

In the study's own analysis: Sample TCR counts, which ranged from roughly 23,224 to 750,000, had a median of approximately 95,000. TCRdb re-analysed the RACE reads in MiXCR, keeping a single row per CDR3 protein. These V and J calls originate from TCRdb's pipeline instead of the authors' own analysis. Found here are about 190,000 distinct CDR3 sequences, around 25% of them singletons; the top ten hold 2.5%. This clonotype was seen a few times. As yet, its antigen is unknown. Per the germline V gene, CDR1 is MGHRA and CDR2 is YSYEKL. The CDR3 totals 17 residues. Trimming shortened V by 3 bases and J by 0 bases, and 18 bases separated the two germline ends. Findings of the study overall: With alopecia, donors may have immune responses unlike healthy people's.

Time point denoted: patch test 3, about 24 weeks after DPC sensitization. Treatment denoted: therapeutic diphenylcyclopropenone sensitization with weekly scalp DPC. This clonotype was sampled from a woman aged 35 to 49 with alopecia areata. Some clones in this sample may be carry-over from other donors' samples. The chain recombines TRBV4-1 with TRBJ2-7; D is unresolved. Sequenced material: whole blood, taken in connection with sensitization to the hapten diphenylcyclopropenone (DPC). In DNA form, the CDR3 reads TGCGCCAGCAGCCAGCGGAACCCGGGTGGGGTCTCCTACGAGCAGTACTTC. Amino acids: CASSQRNPGGVSYEQYF.